The source of this T cell receptor beta chain is a study of blood T cell repertoires in COVID-19. Across the whole study: Italy, Spain and the United States were the sources of the convalescent and acute COVID-19 samples.

Clones were sequenced by immunoSEQ multiplex PCR, and TCRdb holds only the in-frame ones, with some missing. The sample shows roughly 150,000 clones, just over 90% of them seen only once. The CDR3 is made up of 16 amino acids. Trimming at V came to 5 bases and at J to 6 bases, leaving 9 bases not matched to a gene. The germline V gene has CDR1 MGHDK and CDR2 SYGVNS. The sequenced material came from peripheral blood. The clonotype comes from a woman aged 60-75 years with COVID-19, enrolled during active disease. The chain couples TRBV25-1 to TRBJ2-1; 11 nucleotides line up with TRBD1. In DNA, the CDR3 is TGTGCCAGCAGTTCTCGGACAGGGGGCGTGCTCAATGAGCAGTTCTTC. Its protein product is CASSSRTGGVLNEQFF.